The 21 T cell receptor beta chains below were found in one sample sequenced in a study of T cell repertoires in aging, cancer and after chemotherapy. Peripheral blood genomic DNA, not sorted cells or RNA, was the template. TRB rearrangements spanning V, D and J were amplified using mixed TRB-A/B primers. Each CDR3 protein gets one entry after TCRdb re-called the multiplex PCR reads with MiXCR. The table has around 10,000 distinct CDR3 sequences, roughly 39% seen once. Sequencing was done on a sample of blood. The receptors come from a human donor in good health.

The chain uses TRBV18 and TRBJ2-7; D gene uncertain. Germline CDR1 and CDR2: KGHSH and LQKENI. The ends were cut back, 0 bases at V and 0 bases at J, with 6 bases in the middle. This CDR3 is built from 14 residues. The CDR3 protein is CASSPPGDSYEQYF. In nucleotides, the CDR3 is TGTGCCAGCTCACCACCCGGTGACTCCTACGAGCAGTACTTC. The entire variable domain, with the rest obtained from reference TRBV18 and TRBJ2-7, is as follows: NAGVMQNPRHLVRRRGQEARLRCSPMKGHSHVYWYRQLPEEGLKFMVYLQKENIIDESGMPKERFSAEFPKEGPSILRIQQVVRGDSAAYFCASSPPGDSYEQYFGPGTRLTVT.

The chain joins TRBV19 to TRBJ2-4; possibly TRBD1 for D (5 bases). The CDR3 has 14 amino acids. V was shortened by 7 bases and J by 6 bases, with 16 bases between the two germline ends. Germline-derived CDR1 and CDR2 are LNHDA and SQIVND (reference sequence). The CDR3 nucleotides are TGTGCCAGTACCCAGGTGGGGCTGGGAAACATTCAGTACTTC. This translates into CASTQVGLGNIQYF.

The chain recombines TRBV27 with TRBJ2-7, with D maybe TRBD1 (6 bases). The germline V and J ends were trimmed by 5 bases and 0 bases, with 14 bases remaining between them. The germline CDR1 and CDR2 sequences are MNHEY and SMNVEV (reference sequence). The CDR3 is 15 amino acids. This CDR3 is CASSVITGPSYEQYF. In DNA, the CDR3 is TGTGCCAGCAGTGTGATTACAGGGCCCTCCTACGAGCAGTACTTC.

The chain couples TRBV12-3 or TRBV12-4 to TRBJ2-1, with 11 bases lining up with TRBD2. CDR3 size: 16 residues. J gave up 8 bases and V 6 bases, and 12 bases lay outside the gene matches. The CDR3 region has the DNA TGTGCCAGCAGCAGCCGGTTAGCGGGAGGGCCCGATGAGCAGTTCTTC. Translated: CASSSRLAGGPDEQFF.

This clonotype is medium-sized (0.01 to 0.1%) within its sample. The rearrangement joins TRBV19 to TRBJ1-6, with 7 bases that match TRBD1. Germline V gene lookup returns CDR1 LNHDA and CDR2 SQIVND (reference sequence). The CDR3 runs 15 residues. The V gene end was trimmed by 7 bases and the J gene end by 7 bases; junction bases not matched to a gene: 10. CDR3 in amino acids: CASTGTQGWNSPLHF. DNA for the CDR3: TGTGCCAGTACGGGCACACAGGGGTGGAATTCACCCCTCCACTTT.

The CDR3 DNA follows: TGTGCCAGCAGTTACCTTGGGACAGCAATCTACGAGCAGTACTTC. Its protein is CASSYLGTAIYEQYF. The V and J genes are TRBV6-5 and TRBJ2-7; TRBD1 aligns across 7 bases. V dropped 2 bases and J dropped 3; count of bases not matched to a gene: 7. Germline CDR1 and CDR2: MNHEY and SVGAGI. This CDR3 region has 15 residues.

This clonotype was detected only once. The gene calls are TRBV27 and TRBJ2-2, with D unresolved. Germline V lookup: CDR1 MNHEY, CDR2 SMNVEV (reference sequence). Trimming stripped 3 bases from V and 1 base from J, with 18 bases between. CDR3 length equals 18 residues. In DNA form, the CDR3 reads TGTGCCAGCAGTTTCCCATATCTTGTGTCGTGGAACACCGGGGAGCTGTTTTTT. Translating it yields CASSFPYLVSWNTGELFF.

This CDR3 reads CASSPREETQYF. The CDR3 DNA is TGTGCCAGCAGTCCCAGGGAAGAGACCCAGTACTTC. The gene calls are TRBV6-2 or TRBV6-3 and TRBJ2-5, with TRBD1 as a possible D gene (5 bases). The CDR3 has 12 residues. Trimming shortened V by 5 bases and J by 3 bases, and 7 bases separated the two germline ends. Germline V CDR1 and CDR2: MNHEY, SVGEGT.

The J gene is TRBJ2-7, the V gene TRBV6-2 or TRBV6-3; D could derive from TRBD1 or TRBD2 (6 bases each). Germline V gene sequence: CDR1 MNHEY, CDR2 SVGEGT. The V end lost 8 bases, the J end lost 0 bases, and 17 bases lay between the germline ends. The CDR3 spans 15 residues. CDR3 residues: CASHSRGASSYEQYF. The CDR3 nucleotides are TGTGCCAGCCACTCGAGGGGGGCTAGCTCCTACGAGCAGTACTTC.

This clonotype has just one count. The chain couples TRBV12-3 or TRBV12-4 to TRBJ2-5, with TRBD2 matching 14 bases. With V trimmed by 5 bases and J by 5 bases, 10 bases remained unmatched. CDR3 length: 17 residues. Written as DNA, the CDR3 is TGTGCCAGCAGTCCGTCCGGGACTAGCGGGAGCAAGGAGACCCAGTACTTC. This translates into CASSPSGTSGSKETQYF.

The chain has TRBV28 and TRBJ2-7; 15 bases match TRBD2. The ends lost 6 bases at V and 6 bases at J; junction bases unmatched: 3. This CDR3 contains 14 residues. Germline assignment: CDR1 MDHEN and CDR2 SYDVKM. For the CDR3, the DNA is TGTGCCAGCAGCCGGACTAGCGGGAGGGCCGAGCAGTACTTC. It is translated as CASSRTSGRAEQYF.

The genes are TRBV6-1 and TRBJ2-4; D gene ambiguous. Trimming stripped 0 bases from V and 11 bases from J, with 5 bases between. From germline, CDR1 is MNHNS and CDR2 SASEGT. This CDR3 is 11 amino acids long. CDR3 loop: CASSEAKVQYF. The DNA of the CDR3 is TGTGCCAGCAGTGAAGCTAAGGTTCAGTACTTC.

This clonotype has more than one count but fewer than ten. The chain carries TRBV11-1 and TRBJ2-3; no reliable D call. The ends were cut back, 4 bases at V and 2 bases at J, with 10 bases in the middle. The V gene's germline CDR1 is SGHAT and CDR2 FQDESV (reference sequence). The CDR3 covers 14 residues. The CDR3 loop reads CASSYLGSTDTQYF. The CDR3 bases are TGTGCCAGCAGCTACCTAGGGTCCACAGATACGCAGTATTTT.

This chain joins TRBV18 and TRBJ1-6; tentative D call: TRBD1 (5 bases). This CDR3 is 16 amino acids long. V lost 2 bases and J lost 5, with 13 bases in between. Germline V gene sequence: CDR1 KGHSH, CDR2 LQKENI. CDR3 DNA sequence: TGTGCCAGCTCACCAAGACAGTCTGGGGATAATTCACCCCTCCACTTT. Protein sequence: CASSPRQSGDNSPLHF.

The table lists this clonotype with a few counts. For the CDR3, the DNA is TGTGCCAGCAGCCTTGATACCGGGGAGCTGTTTTTT. Translating it yields CASSLDTGELFF. This chain links TRBV6-5 with TRBJ2-2, with D unresolved. Trimming stripped 6 bases from V and 5 bases from J, with 7 bases between. This CDR3 is 12 amino acids long. Germline CDR1 MNHEY, CDR2 SVGAGI.

The CDR3 reads CASSLERTSGYNEQFF. In DNA, the CDR3 is TGTGCCAGCAGCTTGGAAAGGACTAGCGGCTACAATGAGCAGTTCTTC. This chain connects TRBV5-4 to TRBJ2-1, with 10 bases lining up with TRBD2. Germline V gene sequence: CDR1 SGHNT, CDR2 YYREEE (reference sequence). The CDR3 has 16 amino acids. With 0 bases clipped from V and 3 bases from J, the junction kept 3 bases outside the gene matches.

V is TRBV19 and J is TRBJ2-3; 7 nucleotides line up with TRBD2. Trimming removed 6 bases from V and 8 bases from J; junction bases left unmatched: 2. The CDR3 spans 11 residues. The germline CDR1 and CDR2 sequences are LNHDA and SQIVND (reference sequence). This CDR3 reads CASSLAATQYF. Here the CDR3 DNA reads TGTGCCAGTAGCCTAGCGGCTACGCAGTATTTT.

This clonotype was found a few times. J is TRBJ2-3 and V is TRBV6-1, with TRBD2 identical over 9 bases. J was trimmed by 2 bases and V by 6 bases; bases with no gene match: 6. This CDR3 has 15 residues. Per the germline V gene, CDR1 is MNHNS and CDR2 is SASEGT. CDR3 sequence: CASSETSGPTDTQYF. DNA of the CDR3: TGTGCCAGCAGCGAGACTAGCGGCCCCACAGATACGCAGTATTTT.

The rearrangement links TRBV11-2 to TRBJ2-7; 7 bases are a match to TRBD2. This CDR3 comprises 14 residues. The germline CDR1 and CDR2 sequences are SGHAT and FQNNGV. V shed 0 bases, J shed 5 bases, and the junction held 4 bases outside the gene matches. For the CDR3, the DNA is TGTGCCAGCAGCTTAGATTGGAGCGGGAACGAGCAGTACTTC. It yields the protein CASSLDWSGNEQYF.

This clonotype was seen a handful of times. The gene calls are TRBV6-5 and TRBJ1-6, with no clear D. The CDR3 sequence is 14 residues long. Germline values: CDR1 MNHEY, CDR2 SVGAGI. Trimming shortened V by 3 bases and J by 8 bases, and 11 bases separated the two germline ends. CDR3 residues: CASSYGSTDSPLHF. In DNA form, the CDR3 reads TGTGCCAGCAGTTATGGGTCCACAGATTCACCCCTCCACTTT.

This clonotype counts as medium-sized. The chain links TRBV19 to TRBJ2-2; TRBD2 matches at 14 bases. The CDR3 contains 16 residues. In germline, CDR1 is LNHDA, CDR2 SQIVND (reference sequence). Trimming took 7 bases from V and 4 from J; bases not matched to a gene: 5. The CDR3 DNA is TGTGCCAGTAAGGGAGGACTAGCGGGAGGCACCGGGGAGCTGTTTTTT. It translates to CASKGGLAGGTGELFF.